This TCR beta chain was recovered during a study of human T cells and chemical hapten exposure. Overall study: An area of 2 cm by 1.5 to 2.5 cm on upper inner arm skin received 2% DPC for sensitization. In the roughly 23-week study, patients were dosed weekly with diphenylcyclopropenone on the scalp throughout. Predominantly women, the patients had alopecia areata, totalis or universalis.

A single record per CDR3 protein comes from TCRdb applying MiXCR to the RACE reads. The table records about 380,000 distinct CDR3 sequences, about 6.3% of them present only once. Stated time point: patch test 2, 6 weeks after DPC sensitization. Treatment denoted: therapeutic diphenylcyclopropenone sensitization with weekly scalp DPC. People who gave samples had alopecia, were 18 to 70 years old, and were suitable for DPC. This CDR3 contains 14 residues. Trimming cost V 2 bases and J 2 bases, with 7 bases left between them. The germline V gene has CDR1 WSHSY and CDR2 SAAADI. The receptor's source is a woman aged 18-30 years with alopecia areata. Some clones in this sample may be carry-over from other donors' samples. The chain has TRBV10-2 and TRBJ1-5; D perhaps matches TRBD1 (5 bases). Sequenced here: whole blood, sampled in connection with sensitization to the hapten diphenylcyclopropenone (DPC). The CDR3 loop reads CASSEGARNQPQHF. CDR3 nucleotide sequence: TGCGCCAGCAGTGAGGGGGCTCGCAATCAGCCCCAGCATTTT.